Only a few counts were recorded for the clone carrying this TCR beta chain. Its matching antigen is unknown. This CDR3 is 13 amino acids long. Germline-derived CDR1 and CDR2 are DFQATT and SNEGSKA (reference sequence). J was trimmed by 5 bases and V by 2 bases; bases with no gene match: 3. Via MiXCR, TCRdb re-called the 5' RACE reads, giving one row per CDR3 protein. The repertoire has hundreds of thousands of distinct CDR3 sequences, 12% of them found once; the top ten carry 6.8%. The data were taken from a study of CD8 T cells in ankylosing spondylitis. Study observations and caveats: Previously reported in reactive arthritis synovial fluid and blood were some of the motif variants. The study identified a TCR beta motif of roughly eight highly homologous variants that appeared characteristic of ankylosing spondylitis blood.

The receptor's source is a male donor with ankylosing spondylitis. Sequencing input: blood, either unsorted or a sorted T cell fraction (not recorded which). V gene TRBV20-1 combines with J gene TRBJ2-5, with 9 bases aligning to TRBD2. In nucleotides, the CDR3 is TGCAGTGCTAGATCAGCGGGAGGTGAGACCCAGTACTTC. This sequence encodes CSARSAGGETQYF.